This paragraph covers one T cell receptor (beta chain) sequence. The same CDR3 arises from other DNA sequences in this sample as well. The sample comes from a study of blood T cell repertoires in COVID-19. Study in general: The United States, Italy and Spain supplied acute and convalescent COVID-19 samples.

Authors' analysis steps: Amplified reference gene primers provided the basis for estimating nucleated cell counts. Sequencing used immunoSEQ multiplex PCR; TCRdb keeps in-frame clones, though not all of them. V, J and clone size are taken as reported in that table, and D and trimming were inferred from the DNA itself. Of around 200,000 clones in the sample, around nine tenths were seen once. The CDR3 is 13 amino acids. Germline V CDR1 and CDR2: GTSNPN, SVGIG (reference sequence). Trimming pared 0 bases from V and 1 base from J, leaving 6 bases between. The chain employs TRBV30 and TRBJ1-1; D uncertain. This TCR derives from a man aged 35-49 years with active or convalescent COVID-19. Sample: peripheral blood. For the CDR3, the DNA is TGTGCCTGGAGTGTACGGGAGAACACTGAAGCTTTCTTT. Its protein is CAWSVRENTEAFF.